This T cell receptor beta chain was recorded in a study of shared clonotypes between healthy human individuals. This CDR3 contains 12 residues. From germline, CDR1 is SGHTA and CDR2 FQGNSA. V was trimmed by 5 bases and J by 14 bases, leaving 16 bases between them. The authors' processing: Because ImmunoSEQ provided only junction sequences with no quality scores, the filtering differed. The data were produced by immunoSEQ multiplex PCR, yet TCRdb's version contains in-frame clones alone and is incomplete. For V, J and clone size, that table is used; D and trimming come from the DNA. The data show about 1.5 million clones, with approximately 98% seen just once and roughly 0.4% held by the top ten.

The TCR comes from a man aged 25-45 years in good health. This sequence joins TRBV7-2 and TRBJ2-1; D uncertain. Source material: naive CD4+ T cells sorted from blood. Subset denoted: CD45RA+ positively selected. CDR3 sequence: CASSLDQFEKFF. Here the CDR3 DNA reads TGTGCCAGCAGCCTTGACCAATTCGAGAAGTTCTTC. The complete variable domain, with remaining parts taken from reference TRBV7-2 and TRBJ2-1, reads GAGVSQSPSNKVTEKGKDVELRCDPISGHTALYWYRQSLGQGLEFLIYFQGNSAPDKSGLPSDRFSAERTGGSVSTLTIQRTQQEDSAVYLCASSLDQFEKFFGPGTRLTVL.